This TCR beta chain was found in a study of graft-versus-host responses after intestinal transplantation. Overall study: After anti-thymocyte globulin induction, recipients took tacrolimus and steroids for three to four years.

General study findings and limits: Declining HvG levels early post-transplant were linked to peak circulating GvH clone levels. High graft-versus-host to host-versus-graft clonal ratios were seen in allografts of patients with graft-donor T cell macrochimerism. Ileal or blood samples showed some GvH clones first, and such clones were also found in recipient marrow.

As concerns this clone: Its antigen is not identified.

Sequencing was performed with immunoSEQ multiplex PCR; in TCRdb, only in-frame clones are kept and a portion is missing. The table shows 88,000 or so clones, with 90% occurring only once. In germline, CDR1 is SNHLY, CDR2 FYNNEI. The CDR3 is made up of 16 amino acids. Source: unstimulated CD4+ T cells sorted from spleen or lymph node cells, taken before intestinal transplant. This clonotype was sampled from a human donor who received an intestinal transplant. The rearrangement links TRBV2 to TRBJ2-2, with 8 positions matching TRBD1. The CDR3 sequence: CGSLQGAKANTGELFF. CDR3 nucleotide sequence: TGTGGATCTCTCCAGGGGGCGAAGGCGAACACCGGGGAGCTGTTTTTT.